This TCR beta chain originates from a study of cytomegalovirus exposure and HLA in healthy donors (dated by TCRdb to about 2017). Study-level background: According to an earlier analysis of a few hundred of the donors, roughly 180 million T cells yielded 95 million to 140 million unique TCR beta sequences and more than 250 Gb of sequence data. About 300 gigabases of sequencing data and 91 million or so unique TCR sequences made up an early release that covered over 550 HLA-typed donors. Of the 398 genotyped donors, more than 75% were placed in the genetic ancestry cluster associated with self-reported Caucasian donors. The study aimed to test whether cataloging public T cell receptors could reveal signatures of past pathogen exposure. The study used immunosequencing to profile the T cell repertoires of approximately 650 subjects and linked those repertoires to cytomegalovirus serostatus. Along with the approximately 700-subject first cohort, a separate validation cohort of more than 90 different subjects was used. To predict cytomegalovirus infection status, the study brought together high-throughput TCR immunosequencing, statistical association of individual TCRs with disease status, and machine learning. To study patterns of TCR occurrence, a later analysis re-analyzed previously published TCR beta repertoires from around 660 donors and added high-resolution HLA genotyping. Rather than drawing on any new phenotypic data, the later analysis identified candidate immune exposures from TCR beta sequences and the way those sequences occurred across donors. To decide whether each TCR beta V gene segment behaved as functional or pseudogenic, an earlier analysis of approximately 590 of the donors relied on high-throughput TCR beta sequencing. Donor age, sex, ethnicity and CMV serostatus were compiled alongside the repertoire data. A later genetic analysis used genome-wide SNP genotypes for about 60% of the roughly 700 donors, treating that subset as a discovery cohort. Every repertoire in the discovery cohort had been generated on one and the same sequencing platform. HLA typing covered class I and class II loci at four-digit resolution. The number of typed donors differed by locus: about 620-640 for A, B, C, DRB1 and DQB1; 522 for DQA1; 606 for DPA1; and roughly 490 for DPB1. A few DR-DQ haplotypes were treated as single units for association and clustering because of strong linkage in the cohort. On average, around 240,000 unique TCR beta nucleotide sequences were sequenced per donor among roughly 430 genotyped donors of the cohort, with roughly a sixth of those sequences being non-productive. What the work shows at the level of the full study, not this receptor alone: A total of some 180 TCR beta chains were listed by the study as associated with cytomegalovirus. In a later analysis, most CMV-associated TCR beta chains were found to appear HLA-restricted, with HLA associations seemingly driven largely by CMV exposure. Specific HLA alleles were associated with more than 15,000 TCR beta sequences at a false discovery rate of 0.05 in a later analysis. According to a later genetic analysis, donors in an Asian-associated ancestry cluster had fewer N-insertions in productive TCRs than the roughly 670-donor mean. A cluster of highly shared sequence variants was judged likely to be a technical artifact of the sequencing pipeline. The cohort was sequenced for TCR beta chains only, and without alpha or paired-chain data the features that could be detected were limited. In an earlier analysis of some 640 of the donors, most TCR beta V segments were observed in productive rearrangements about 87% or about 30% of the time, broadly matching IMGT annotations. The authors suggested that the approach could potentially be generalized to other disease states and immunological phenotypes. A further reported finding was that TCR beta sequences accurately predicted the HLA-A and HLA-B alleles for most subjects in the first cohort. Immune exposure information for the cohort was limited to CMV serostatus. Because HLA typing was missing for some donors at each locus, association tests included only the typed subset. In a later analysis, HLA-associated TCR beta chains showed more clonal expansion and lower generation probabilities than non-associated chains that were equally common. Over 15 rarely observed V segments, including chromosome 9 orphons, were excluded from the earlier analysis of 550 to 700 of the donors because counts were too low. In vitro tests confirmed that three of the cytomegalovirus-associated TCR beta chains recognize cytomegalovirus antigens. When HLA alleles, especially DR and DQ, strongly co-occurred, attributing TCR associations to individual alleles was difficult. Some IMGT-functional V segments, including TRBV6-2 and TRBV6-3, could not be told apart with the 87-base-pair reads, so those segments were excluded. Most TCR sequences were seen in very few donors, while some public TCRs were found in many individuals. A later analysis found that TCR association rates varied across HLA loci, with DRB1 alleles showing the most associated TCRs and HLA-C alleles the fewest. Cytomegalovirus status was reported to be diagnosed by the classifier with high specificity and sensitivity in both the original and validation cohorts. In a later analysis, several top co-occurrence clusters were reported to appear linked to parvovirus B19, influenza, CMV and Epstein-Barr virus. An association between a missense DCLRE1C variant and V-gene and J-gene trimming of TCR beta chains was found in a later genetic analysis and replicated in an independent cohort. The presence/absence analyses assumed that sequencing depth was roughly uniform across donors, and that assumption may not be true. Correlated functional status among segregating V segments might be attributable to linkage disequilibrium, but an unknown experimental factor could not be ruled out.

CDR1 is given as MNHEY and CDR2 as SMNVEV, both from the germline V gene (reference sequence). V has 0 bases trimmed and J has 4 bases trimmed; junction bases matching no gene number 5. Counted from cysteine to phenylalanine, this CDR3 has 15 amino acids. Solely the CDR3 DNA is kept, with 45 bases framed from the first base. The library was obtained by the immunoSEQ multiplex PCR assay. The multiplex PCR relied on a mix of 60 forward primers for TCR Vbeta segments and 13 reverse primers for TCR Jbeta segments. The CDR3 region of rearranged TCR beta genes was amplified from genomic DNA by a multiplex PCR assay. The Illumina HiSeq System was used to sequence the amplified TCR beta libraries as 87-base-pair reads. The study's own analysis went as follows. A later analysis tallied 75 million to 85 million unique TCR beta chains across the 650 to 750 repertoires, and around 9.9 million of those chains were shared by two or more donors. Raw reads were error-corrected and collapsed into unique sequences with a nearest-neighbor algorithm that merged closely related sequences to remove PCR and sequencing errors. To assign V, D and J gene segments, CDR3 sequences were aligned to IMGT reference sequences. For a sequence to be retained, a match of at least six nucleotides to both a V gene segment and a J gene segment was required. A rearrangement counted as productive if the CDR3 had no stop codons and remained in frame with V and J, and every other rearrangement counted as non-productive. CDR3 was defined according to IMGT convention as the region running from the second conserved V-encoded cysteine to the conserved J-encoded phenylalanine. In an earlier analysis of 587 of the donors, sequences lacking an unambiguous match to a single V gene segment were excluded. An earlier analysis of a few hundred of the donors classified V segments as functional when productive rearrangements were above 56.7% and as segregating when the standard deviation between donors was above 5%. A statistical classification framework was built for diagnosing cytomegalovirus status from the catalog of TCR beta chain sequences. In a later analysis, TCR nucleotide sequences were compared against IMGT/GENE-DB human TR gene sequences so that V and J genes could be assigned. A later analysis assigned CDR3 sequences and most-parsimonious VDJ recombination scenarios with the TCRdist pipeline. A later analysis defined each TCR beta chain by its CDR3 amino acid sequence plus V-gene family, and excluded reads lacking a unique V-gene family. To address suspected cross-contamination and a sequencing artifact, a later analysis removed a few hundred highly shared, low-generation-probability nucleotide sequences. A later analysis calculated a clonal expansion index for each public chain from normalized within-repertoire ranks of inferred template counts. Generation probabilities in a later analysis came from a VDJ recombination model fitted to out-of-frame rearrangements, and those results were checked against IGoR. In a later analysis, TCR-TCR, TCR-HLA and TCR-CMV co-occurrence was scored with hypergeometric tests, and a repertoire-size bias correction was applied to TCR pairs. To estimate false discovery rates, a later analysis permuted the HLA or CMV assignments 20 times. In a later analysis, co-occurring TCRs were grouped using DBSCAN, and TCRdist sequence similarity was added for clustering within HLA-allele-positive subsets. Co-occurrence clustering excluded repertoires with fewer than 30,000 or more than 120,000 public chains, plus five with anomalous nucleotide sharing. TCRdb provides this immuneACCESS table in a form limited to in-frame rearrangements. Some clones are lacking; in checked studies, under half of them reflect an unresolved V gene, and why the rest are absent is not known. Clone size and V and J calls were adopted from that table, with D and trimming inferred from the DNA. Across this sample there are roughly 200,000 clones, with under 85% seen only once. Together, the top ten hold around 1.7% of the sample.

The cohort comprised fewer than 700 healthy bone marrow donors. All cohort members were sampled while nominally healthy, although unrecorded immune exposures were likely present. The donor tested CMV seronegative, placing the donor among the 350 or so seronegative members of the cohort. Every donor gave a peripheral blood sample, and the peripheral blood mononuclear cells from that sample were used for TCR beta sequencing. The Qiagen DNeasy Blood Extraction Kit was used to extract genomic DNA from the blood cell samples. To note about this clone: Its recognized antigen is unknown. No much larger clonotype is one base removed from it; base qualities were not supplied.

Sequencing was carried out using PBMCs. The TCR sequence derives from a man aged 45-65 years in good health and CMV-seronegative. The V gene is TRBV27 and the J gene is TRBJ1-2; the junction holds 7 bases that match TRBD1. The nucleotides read TGTGCCAGCAGTTTATCTGAGGGGGCGCGCTATGGCTACACCTTC. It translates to CASSLSEGARYGYTF.